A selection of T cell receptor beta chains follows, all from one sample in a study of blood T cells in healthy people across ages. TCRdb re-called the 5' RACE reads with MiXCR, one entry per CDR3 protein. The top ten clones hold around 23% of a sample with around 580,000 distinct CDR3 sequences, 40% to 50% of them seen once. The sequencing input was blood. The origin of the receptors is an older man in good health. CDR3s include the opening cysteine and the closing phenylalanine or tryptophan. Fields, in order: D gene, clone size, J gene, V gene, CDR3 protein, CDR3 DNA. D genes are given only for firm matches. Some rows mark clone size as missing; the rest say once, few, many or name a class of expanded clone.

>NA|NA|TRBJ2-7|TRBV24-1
CATSAGREPGNEQYF
TGTGCCACCAGTGCTGGTCGGGAGCCGGGAAATGAGCAGTACTTC
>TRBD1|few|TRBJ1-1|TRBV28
CASSSAGTGDTEAFF
TGTGCCAGCAGTTCCGCCGGGACAGGGGACACTGAAGCTTTCTTT
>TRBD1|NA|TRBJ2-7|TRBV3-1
CASSSSDRDNEQYF
TGTGCCAGCAGCTCATCGGACAGGGACAACGAGCAGTACTTC
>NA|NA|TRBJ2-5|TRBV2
CAGGASETQYF
TGTGCCGGCGGGGCCTCAGAGACCCAGTACTTC
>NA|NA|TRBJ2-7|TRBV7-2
CASSRSLLPCEQYF
TGTGCCAGCAGCAGGTCGCTCCTCCCCTGCGAGCAGTACTTC
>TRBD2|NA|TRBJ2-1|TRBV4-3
CASSQGSSGRNEQFF
TGCGCCAGCAGCCAAGGGTCAAGCGGGAGGAATGAGCAGTTCTTC
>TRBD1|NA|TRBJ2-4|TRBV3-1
CASQQGAKNIQYF
TGTGCCAGCCAACAGGGGGCCAAAAACATTCAGTACTTC
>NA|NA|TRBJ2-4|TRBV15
CATSRDSGLAKNIQYF
TGTGCCACCAGCAGAGATAGCGGATTAGCCAAAAACATTCAGTACTTC
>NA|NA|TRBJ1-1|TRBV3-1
CASSFNSGEAEAFF
TGTGCCAGCAGCTTTAACAGCGGGGAGGCTGAAGCTTTCTTT
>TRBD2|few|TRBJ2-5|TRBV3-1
CASSQRTSVETQYF
TGTGCCAGCAGCCAAAGGACTAGCGTAGAGACCCAGTACTTC
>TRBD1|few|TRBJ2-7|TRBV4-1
CASSHGTGNTYEQYF
TGCGCCAGCAGCCATGGGACAGGGAATACCTACGAGCAGTACTTC
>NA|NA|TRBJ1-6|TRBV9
CASSEDKSSYNSPLHF
TGTGCCAGCAGCGAGGACAAGAGCTCCTATAATTCACCCCTCCACTTT
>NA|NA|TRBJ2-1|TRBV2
CASSENREYEQFF
TGTGCCAGCAGTGAAAACCGGGAGTATGAGCAGTTCTTC
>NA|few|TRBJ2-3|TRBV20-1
CSARTGGVDTQYF
TGCAGTGCTAGAACGGGTGGGGTAGATACGCAGTATTTT
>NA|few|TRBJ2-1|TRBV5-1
CASSPGFRGNEQFF
TGCGCCAGCAGCCCCGGGTTTAGGGGCAATGAGCAGTTCTTC
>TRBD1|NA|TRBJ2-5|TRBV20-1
CSALRTGFQETQYF
TGCAGTGCTCTGAGGACAGGGTTCCAAGAGACCCAGTACTTC
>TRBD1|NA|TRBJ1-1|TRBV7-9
CASSLTGVTNTEAFF
TGTGCCAGCAGCTTAACAGGGGTTACGAACACTGAAGCTTTCTTT
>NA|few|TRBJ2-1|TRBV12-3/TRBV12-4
CASTSSGTTYNEQFF
TGTGCCAGCACCTCATCCGGGACAACTTACAATGAGCAGTTCTTC
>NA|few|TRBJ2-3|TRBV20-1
CSARDSRQGQSGDTQYF
TGCAGTGCTAGAGATTCGCGGCAGGGGCAAAGCGGAGATACGCAGTATTTT
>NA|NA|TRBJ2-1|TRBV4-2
CASSQELQHNEQFF
TGTGCCAGCAGCCAAGAGCTACAGCACAATGAGCAGTTCTTC
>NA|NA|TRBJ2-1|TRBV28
CASTFFEGDYNEQFF
TGTGCCAGCACCTTTTTCGAAGGGGACTACAATGAGCAGTTCTTC
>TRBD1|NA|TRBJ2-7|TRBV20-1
CSADGTGDHEQYF
TGCAGTGCGGACGGGACAGGGGACCACGAGCAGTACTTC
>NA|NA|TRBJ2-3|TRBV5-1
CASSVALEDTQYF
TGCGCCAGCAGCGTGGCCCTGGAGGATACGCAGTATTTT
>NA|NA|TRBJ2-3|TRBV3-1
CASSQNLGLGTDTQYF
TGTGCCAGCAGCCAGAATCTGGGGCTTGGGACAGATACGCAGTATTTT
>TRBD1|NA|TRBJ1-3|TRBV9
CASSVSQGAAGNTIYF
TGTGCCAGCAGCGTTTCACAGGGGGCGGCTGGAAACACCATATATTTT
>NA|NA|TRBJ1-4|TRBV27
CASSLWPGSNEKLFF
TGTGCCAGCAGTTTATGGCCCGGATCGAATGAAAAACTGTTTTTT
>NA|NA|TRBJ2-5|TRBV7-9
CASSLLLGLQETQYF
TGTGCCAGCAGCTTACTGCTGGGACTCCAAGAGACCCAGTACTTC
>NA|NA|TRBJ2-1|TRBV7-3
CASSLTSGNIYNEQFF
TGTGCCAGCAGCTTAACGTCAGGCAACATTTACAATGAGCAGTTCTTC
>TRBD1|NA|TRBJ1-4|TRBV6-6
CASPRRGQGGEKLFF
TGTGCCAGCCCTCGGAGGGGGCAGGGTGGAGAAAAACTGTTTTTT
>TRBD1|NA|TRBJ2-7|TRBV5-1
CASSYSGTGVGGVDEQYF
TGCGCCAGCAGCTACTCCGGGACAGGGGTTGGGGGAGTTGACGAACAGTACTTC
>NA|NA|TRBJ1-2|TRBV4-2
CASSQDLGAGDGYTF
TGTGCCAGCAGCCAAGACCTTGGGGCAGGGGATGGCTACACCTTC
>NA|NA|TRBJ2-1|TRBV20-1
CSVGGSSAGEQFF
TGCAGTGTAGGGGGTTCATCAGCAGGTGAGCAGTTCTTC
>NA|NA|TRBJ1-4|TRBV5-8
CASSFTTEKEKLFF
TGTGCCAGCAGCTTTACTACCGAGAAAGAAAAACTGTTTTTT
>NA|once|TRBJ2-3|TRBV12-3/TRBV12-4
CASSFGVRGDTQYF
TGTGCCAGCAGTTTTGGGGTGAGAGGAGATACGCAGTATTTT
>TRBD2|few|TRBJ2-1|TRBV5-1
CASSGGSGSVSYNEQFF
TGCGCCAGCAGCGGTGGTAGCGGGAGCGTATCCTACAATGAGCAGTTCTTC
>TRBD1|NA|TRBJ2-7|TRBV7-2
CASSLEPQGDFEQYF
TGTGCCAGCAGCCTGGAACCACAGGGGGACTTCGAGCAGTACTTC
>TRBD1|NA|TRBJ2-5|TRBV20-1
CSARKRQGRSGETQYF
TGCAGTGCTAGAAAGAGACAGGGGCGGTCCGGGGAGACCCAGTACTTC
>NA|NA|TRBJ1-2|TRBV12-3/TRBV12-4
CASSLDGVRGYTF
TGTGCCAGCAGTTTAGACGGGGTGAGAGGCTACACCTTC
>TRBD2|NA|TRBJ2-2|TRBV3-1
CASSQESTSDTGELFF
TGTGCCAGCAGCCAAGAATCGACTAGCGACACCGGGGAGCTGTTTTTT
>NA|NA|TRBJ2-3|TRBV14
CASSVGVGNLADTQYF
TGTGCCAGCAGCGTCGGAGTGGGGAATTTGGCAGATACGCAGTATTTT
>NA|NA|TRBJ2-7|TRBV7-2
CASSLAGGKGYEQYF
TGTGCCAGCAGCTTAGCGGGCGGAAAAGGGTACGAGCAGTACTTC
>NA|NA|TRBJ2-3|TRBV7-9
CASSLSAGTQYF
TGTGCCAGCAGCTTATCTGCGGGTACGCAGTATTTT
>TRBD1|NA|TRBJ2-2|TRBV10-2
CASNDRGDTGELFF
TGCGCCAGCAACGACAGGGGGGACACCGGGGAGCTGTTTTTT
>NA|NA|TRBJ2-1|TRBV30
CAWTGVGSYNEQFF
TGTGCCTGGACCGGGGTTGGGTCCTACAATGAGCAGTTCTTC
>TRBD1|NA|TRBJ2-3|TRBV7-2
CASSLGQGAGVFTDTQYF
TGTGCCAGCAGCTTAGGACAGGGGGCTGGGGTTTTCACAGATACGCAGTATTTT
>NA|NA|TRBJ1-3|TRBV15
CATSDGGSGNTIYF
TGTGCCACCAGCGACGGAGGCTCTGGAAACACCATATATTTT
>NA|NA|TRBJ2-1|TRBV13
CASLRSGNEQFF
TGTGCCAGCCTACGGTCCGGGAATGAGCAGTTCTTC
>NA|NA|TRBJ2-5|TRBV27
CASTTQRRSGDYNEQYF
TGTGCCAGCACCACCCAGCGGCGTAGCGGAGACTACAATGAGCAGTACTTC
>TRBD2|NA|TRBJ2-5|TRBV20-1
CSARDLTSGRNEQYF
TGCAGTGCTAGAGATCTGACTAGCGGGAGGAATGAGCAGTACTTC
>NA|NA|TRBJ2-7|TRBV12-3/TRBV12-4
CASSFERGTTYEQYF
TGTGCCAGCAGTTTTGAGAGGGGCACCACCTACGAGCAGTACTTC
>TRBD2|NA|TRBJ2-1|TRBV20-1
CSARWTSGSLHEQFF
TGCAGTGCTAGGTGGACTAGCGGGAGTCTCCATGAGCAGTTCTTC
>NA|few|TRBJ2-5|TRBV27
CASSYLGTIQETQYF
TGTGCCAGCAGTTACCTGGGGACAATCCAAGAGACCCAGTACTTC
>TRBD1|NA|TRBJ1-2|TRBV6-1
CASKLYPGQGTFLRGYTF
TGTGCCAGCAAACTCTATCCGGGACAGGGTACTTTTCTACGGGGCTACACCTTC